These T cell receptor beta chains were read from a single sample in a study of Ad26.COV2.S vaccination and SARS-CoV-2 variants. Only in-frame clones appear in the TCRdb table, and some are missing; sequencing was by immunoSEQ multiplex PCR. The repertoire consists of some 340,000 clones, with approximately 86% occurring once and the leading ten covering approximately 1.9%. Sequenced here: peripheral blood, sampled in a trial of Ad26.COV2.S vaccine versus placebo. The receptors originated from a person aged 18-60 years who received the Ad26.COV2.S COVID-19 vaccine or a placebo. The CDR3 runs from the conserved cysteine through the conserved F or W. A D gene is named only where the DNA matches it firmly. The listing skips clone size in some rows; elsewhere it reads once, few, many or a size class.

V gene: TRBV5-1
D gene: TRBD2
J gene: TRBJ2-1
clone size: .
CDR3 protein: CASSLAPSGSLSGNEQFF
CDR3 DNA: TGCGCCAGCAGCTTGGCCCCTAGCGGGTCCCTGTCAGGGAATGAGCAGTTCTTC

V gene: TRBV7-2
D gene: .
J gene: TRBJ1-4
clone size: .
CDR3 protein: CASSQVVTLGEKLFF
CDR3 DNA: TGTGCCAGCAGCCAAGTGGTCACACTCGGGGAAAAACTGTTTTTT

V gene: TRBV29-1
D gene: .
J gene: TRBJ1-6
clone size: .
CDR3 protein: CSVRQRDNSPLHF
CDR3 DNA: TGCAGCGTTAGGCAGAGAGATAATTCACCCCTCCACTTT

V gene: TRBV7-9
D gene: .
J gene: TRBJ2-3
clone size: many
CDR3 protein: CASSTESTDTQYF
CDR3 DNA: TGTGCCAGCAGCACGGAGTCCACAGATACGCAGTATTTT

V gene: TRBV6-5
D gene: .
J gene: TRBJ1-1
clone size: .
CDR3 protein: CASTTANSEAFF
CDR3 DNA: TGTGCCAGCACGACGGCGAACTCTGAAGCTTTCTTT

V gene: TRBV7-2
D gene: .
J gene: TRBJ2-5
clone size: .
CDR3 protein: CASSFGGFTQETQYF
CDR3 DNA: TGTGCCAGCAGCTTCGGAGGGTTTACTCAAGAGACCCAGTACTTC

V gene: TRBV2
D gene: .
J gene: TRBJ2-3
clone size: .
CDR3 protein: CASSVGDTQYF
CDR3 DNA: TGTGCCAGCAGTGTAGGAGATACGCAGTATTTT

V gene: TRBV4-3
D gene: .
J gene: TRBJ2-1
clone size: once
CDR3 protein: CASSQGAAIYEQFF
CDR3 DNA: TGCGCCAGCAGCCAAGGCGCGGCTATCTATGAGCAGTTCTTC

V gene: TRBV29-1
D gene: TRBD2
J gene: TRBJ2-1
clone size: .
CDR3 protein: CSMQRGRSYNEQFF
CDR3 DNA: TGCAGCATGCAGCGGGGGAGGTCCTACAATGAGCAGTTCTTC

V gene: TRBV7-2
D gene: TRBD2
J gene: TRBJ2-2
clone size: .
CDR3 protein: CASSPGGGLRTGELFF
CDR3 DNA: TGTGCCAGCAGCCCCGGGGGAGGGTTGCGCACCGGGGAGCTGTTTTTT

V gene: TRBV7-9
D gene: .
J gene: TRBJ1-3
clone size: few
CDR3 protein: CASSLFGNTIYF
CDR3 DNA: TGTGCCAGCAGCTTATTTGGAAACACCATATATTTT

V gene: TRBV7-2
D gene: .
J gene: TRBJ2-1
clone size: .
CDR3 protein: CASSLRANNEQFF
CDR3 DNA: TGTGCCAGCAGCTTACGGGCAAACAATGAGCAGTTCTTC

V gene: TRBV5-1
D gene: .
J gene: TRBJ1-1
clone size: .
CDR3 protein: CASSNTGTNTEAFF
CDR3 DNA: TGCGCCAGCAGCAATACAGGTACGAACACTGAAGCTTTCTTT

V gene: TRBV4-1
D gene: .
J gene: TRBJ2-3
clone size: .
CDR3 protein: CASSQGPGGTGGRTDTQYF
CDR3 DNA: TGCGCCAGCAGCCAAGGGCCAGGGGGCACGGGGGGGCGCACAGATACGCAGTATTTT

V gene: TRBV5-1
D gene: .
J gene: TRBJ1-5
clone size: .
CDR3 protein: CASSLDSGAGQPQHF
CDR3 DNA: TGCGCCAGCAGCTTGGATTCAGGGGCCGGTCAGCCCCAGCATTTT

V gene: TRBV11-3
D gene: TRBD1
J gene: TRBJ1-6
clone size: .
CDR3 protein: CASSLGTGKDSPLHF
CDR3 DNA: TGTGCCAGCAGCTTAGGGACAGGGAAAGATTCACCCCTCCACTTT

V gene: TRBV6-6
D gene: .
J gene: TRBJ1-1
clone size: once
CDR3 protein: CASIGYGGNTEAFF
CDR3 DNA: TGTGCCAGCATCGGTTATGGAGGTAACACTGAAGCTTTCTTT

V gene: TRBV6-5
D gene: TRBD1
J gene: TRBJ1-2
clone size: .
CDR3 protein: CASRARPGQAPFSSF
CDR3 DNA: TGTGCCAGCAGAGCTAGGCCGGGACAGGCCCCTTTCTCGTCCTTC

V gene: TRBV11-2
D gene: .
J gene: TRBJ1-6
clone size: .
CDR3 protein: CASSLDRVRRYNSPLHF
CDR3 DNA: TGTGCCAGCAGCTTAGATCGGGTTAGGCGGTATAATTCACCCCTCCACTTT

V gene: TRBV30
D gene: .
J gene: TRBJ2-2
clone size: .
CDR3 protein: CAWSQGRTGELFF
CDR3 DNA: TGTGCCTGGAGCCAGGGGAGGACCGGGGAGCTGTTTTTT

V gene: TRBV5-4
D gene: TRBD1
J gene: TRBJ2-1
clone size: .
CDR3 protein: CASSFRGSIINEQFF
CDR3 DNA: TGTGCCAGCAGCTTCAGGGGGAGTATTATCAATGAGCAGTTCTTC

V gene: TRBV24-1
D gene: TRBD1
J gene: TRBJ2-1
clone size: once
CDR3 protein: CATSDATGSPKDEQFF
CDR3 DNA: TGTGCCACCAGTGATGCGACAGGGTCTCCCAAGGATGAGCAGTTCTTC

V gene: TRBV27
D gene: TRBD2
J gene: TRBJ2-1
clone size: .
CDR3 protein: CASSPFRAREGHEQFF
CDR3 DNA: TGTGCCAGCAGCCCTTTTAGGGCCCGGGAGGGACATGAGCAGTTCTTC

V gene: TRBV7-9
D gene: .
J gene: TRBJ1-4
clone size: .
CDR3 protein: CASSLVGGTGEKLFF
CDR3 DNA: TGTGCCAGCAGCTTGGTTGGGGGCACTGGTGAAAAACTGTTTTTT

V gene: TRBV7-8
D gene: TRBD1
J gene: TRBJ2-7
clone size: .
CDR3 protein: CASSARTGTGEQYF
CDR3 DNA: TGTGCCAGCAGCGCCCGGACAGGGACGGGCGAGCAGTACTTC

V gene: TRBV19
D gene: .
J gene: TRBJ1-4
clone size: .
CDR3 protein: CASSFLRSGATNEKLFF
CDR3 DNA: TGTGCCAGTAGTTTCCTCCGCTCAGGGGCAACTAATGAAAAACTGTTTTTT

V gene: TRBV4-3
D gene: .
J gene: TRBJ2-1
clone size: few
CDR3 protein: CASSQDLRALGNEQFF
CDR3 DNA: TGCGCCAGCAGCCAAGATCTGAGGGCATTGGGCAATGAGCAGTTCTTC

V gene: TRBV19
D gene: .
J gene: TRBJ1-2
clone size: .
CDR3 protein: CASSIGNRETYGYTF
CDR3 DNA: TGTGCCAGTAGTATAGGAAACAGGGAGACCTATGGCTACACCTTC

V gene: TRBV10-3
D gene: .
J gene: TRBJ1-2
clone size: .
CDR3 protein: CAISDGLGGYTF
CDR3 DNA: TGTGCCATCAGTGATGGGTTGGGCGGCTACACCTTC

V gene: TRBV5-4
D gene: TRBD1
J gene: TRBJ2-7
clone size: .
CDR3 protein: CASSPKGQGAAYEQYF
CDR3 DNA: TGTGCCAGCAGCCCTAAAGGACAGGGGGCGGCCTACGAGCAGTACTTC

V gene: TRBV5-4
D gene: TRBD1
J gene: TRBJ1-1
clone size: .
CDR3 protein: CASSLGPGTGNTEAFF
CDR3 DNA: TGTGCCAGCAGCTTGGGTCCCGGGACAGGGAACACTGAAGCTTTCTTT

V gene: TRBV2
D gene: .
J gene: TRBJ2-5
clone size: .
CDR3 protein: CASSDNWETQYF
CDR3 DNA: TGTGCCAGCAGTGATAACTGGGAGACCCAGTACTTC

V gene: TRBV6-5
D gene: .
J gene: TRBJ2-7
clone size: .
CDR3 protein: CASTGSGYEQYF
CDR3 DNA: TGTGCCAGCACAGGGTCGGGCTACGAGCAGTACTTC

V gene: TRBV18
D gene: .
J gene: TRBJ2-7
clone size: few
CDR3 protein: CASSPLGDEQYF
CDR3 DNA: TGTGCCAGCTCACCACTCGGGGACGAGCAGTACTTC

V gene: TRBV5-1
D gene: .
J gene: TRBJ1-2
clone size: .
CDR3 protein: CASSRPDRSQGYTF
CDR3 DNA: TGCGCCAGCAGCCGGCCCGACAGGTCGCAAGGCTACACCTTC

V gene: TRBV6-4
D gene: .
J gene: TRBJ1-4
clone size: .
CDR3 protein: CASSDSPSTNEKLFF
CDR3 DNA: TGTGCCAGCAGTGACAGCCCTTCTACTAATGAAAAACTGTTTTTT

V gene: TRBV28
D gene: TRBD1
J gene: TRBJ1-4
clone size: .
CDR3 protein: CASSPGTGVLGTNEKLFF
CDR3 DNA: TGTGCCAGCAGCCCCGGGACAGGGGTTTTAGGCACTAATGAAAAACTGTTTTTT

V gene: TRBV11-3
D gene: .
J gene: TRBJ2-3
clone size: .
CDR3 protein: CASSLGATVTDTQYF
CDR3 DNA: TGTGCCAGCAGCTTAGGGGCGACAGTCACAGATACGCAGTATTTT

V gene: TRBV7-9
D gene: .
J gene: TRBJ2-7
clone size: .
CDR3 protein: CASSLSVGTSYEQYF
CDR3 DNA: TGTGCCAGCAGCTTATCGGTGGGGACTTCCTACGAGCAGTACTTC

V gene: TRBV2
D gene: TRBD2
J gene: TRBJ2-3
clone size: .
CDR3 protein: CASSGGLAGADTQYF
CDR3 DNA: TGTGCCAGCAGTGGGGGACTAGCGGGGGCAGATACGCAGTATTTT

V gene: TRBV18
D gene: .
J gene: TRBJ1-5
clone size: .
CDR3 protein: CASSPMNLAVQGLRQPQHF
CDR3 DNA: TGTGCCAGCTCACCAATGAATCTAGCAGTGCAGGGGCTTAGGCAGCCCCAGCATTTT

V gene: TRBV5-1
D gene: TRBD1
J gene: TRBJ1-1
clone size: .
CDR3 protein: CASSAQGVGLDTEAFF
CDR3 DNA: TGCGCCAGCAGCGCCCAGGGGGTAGGGTTAGACACTGAAGCTTTCTTT

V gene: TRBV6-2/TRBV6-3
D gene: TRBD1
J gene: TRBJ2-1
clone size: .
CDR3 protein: CASSSRKGAISYNEQFF
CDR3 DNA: TGTGCCAGCAGTTCACGAAAGGGGGCTATCTCCTACAATGAGCAGTTCTTC

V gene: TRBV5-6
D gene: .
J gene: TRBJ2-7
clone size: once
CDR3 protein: CASSLARLVADGQYF
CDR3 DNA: TGTGCCAGCAGCTTGGCGCGGCTGGTGGCGGATGGGCAGTACTTC

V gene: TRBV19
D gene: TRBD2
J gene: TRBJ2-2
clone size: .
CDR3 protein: CASSSIGGGAGELFF
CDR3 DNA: TGTGCCAGTAGTAGTATCGGCGGGGGGGCCGGGGAGCTGTTTTTT

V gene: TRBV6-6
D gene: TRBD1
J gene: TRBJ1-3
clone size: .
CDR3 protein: CASSGQGVLGNTIYF
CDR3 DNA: TGTGCCAGCAGTGGACAGGGGGTATTAGGAAACACCATATATTTT

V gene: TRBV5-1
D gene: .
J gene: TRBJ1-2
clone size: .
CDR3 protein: CASTRGQTKGGYTF
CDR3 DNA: TGCGCCAGCACCCGGGGGCAGACTAAAGGAGGCTACACCTTC

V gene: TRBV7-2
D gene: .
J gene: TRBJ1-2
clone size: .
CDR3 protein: CASSARGDYGYTF
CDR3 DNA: TGTGCCAGCAGCGCGCGGGGCGACTATGGCTACACCTTC

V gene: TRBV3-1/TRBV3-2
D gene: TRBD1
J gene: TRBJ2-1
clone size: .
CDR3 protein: CASSLRGPTGISNEQFF
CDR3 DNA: TGTGCCAGCAGCCTTCGAGGCCCGACAGGGATTTCCAATGAGCAGTTCTTC

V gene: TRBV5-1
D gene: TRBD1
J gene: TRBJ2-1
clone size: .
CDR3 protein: CASSTIPMTGVDEQFF
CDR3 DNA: TGCGCCAGCAGCACCATACCTATGACAGGGGTGGATGAGCAGTTCTTC

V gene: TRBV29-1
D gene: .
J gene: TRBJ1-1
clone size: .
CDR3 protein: CSVEGRNMNTEAFF
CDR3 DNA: TGCAGCGTTGAAGGGAGAAATATGAACACTGAAGCTTTCTTT

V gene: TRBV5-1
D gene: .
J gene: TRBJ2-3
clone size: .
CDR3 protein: CASSLAEELDTQYF
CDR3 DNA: TGCGCCAGCAGCTTGGCCGAGGAGCTGGATACGCAGTATTTT

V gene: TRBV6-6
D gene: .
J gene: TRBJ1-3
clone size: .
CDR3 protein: CASSYSVVSEGNTIYF
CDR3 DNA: TGTGCCAGCAGTTACTCGGTGGTGTCGGAAGGAAACACCATATATTTT

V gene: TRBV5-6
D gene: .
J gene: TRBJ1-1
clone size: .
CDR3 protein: CASSLGGGTEAFF
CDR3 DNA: TGTGCCAGCAGCTTGGGCGGTGGTACTGAAGCTTTCTTT

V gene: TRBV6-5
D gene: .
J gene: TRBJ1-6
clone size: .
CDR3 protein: CASSYIGERSNSPLHF
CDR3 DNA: TGTGCCAGCAGTTACATAGGGGAAAGAAGCAATTCACCCCTCCACTTT